These 27 T cell receptor beta chains were all obtained from the same sample, sequenced in a study of memory CD8 T cells in hepatitis C reinfection. Noted time point: late/post reinfection, 12 to 24 weeks after detection. The sorted cells went straight to TCR sequencing with no prior in vitro expansion. Sequencing used immunoSEQ multiplex PCR; TCRdb keeps in-frame clones, though not all of them. The sample lists about 43,000 clones; approximately 89% were seen once. Source material: naive CD8+ T cells sorted from blood. The receptors stem from a man aged 18-30 years with hepatitis C virus infection.

The rearrangement uses TRBV7-9 and TRBJ1-2; 10 bases map to TRBD1. The CDR3 length is 15 residues. Looked up from germline, CDR1 is SEHNR and CDR2 is FQNEAQ (reference sequence). The V segment lost 2 bases and the J segment 7 bases; nucleotides outside the gene matches: 7. In nucleotides, the CDR3 is TGTGCCAGCAGCTTACCTAGACAGGGGGCGGTTGGCTACACCTTC. Its translation is CASSLPRQGAVGYTF.

This clone was counted a single time. The V call is TRBV4-1, the J call TRBJ2-5; D gene uncertain. TRBJ2-7 explains the end of the DNA better; the J call may be wrong. Germline assignment: CDR1 MGHRA and CDR2 YSYEKL. The CDR3 sequence is 15 residues long. CDR3 bases: TGCGCCAGCAGCCAAGGTCAATACCTCTCCTACGAGCAGTACTTC. Translation: CASSQGQYLSYEQYF.

In this sample, this clone turned up once. The CDR3 protein is CASSVELRETQYF. The CDR3 DNA reads TGTGCCAGCAGCGTAGAATTGAGAGAGACCCAGTACTTC. The chain links TRBV9 to TRBJ2-5; D gene unclear. V lost 0 bases to trimming and J lost 4 bases, with 7 bases between them. The CDR3 has 13 amino acids. Germline values: CDR1 SGDLS, CDR2 YYNGEE.

This clone was detected only a few times. The chain is built from TRBV5-1 and TRBJ1-4, with D uncertain. V was clipped by 4 bases and J by 8 bases, with 9 bases between them. The length of the CDR3 is 12 residues. Germline values: CDR1 SGHRS, CDR2 YFSETQ. CDR3 sequence: CASSLDFEKLFF. As DNA, the CDR3 is TGCGCCAGCAGCCTTGACTTCGAAAAACTGTTTTTT.

The chain recombines TRBV9 with TRBJ1-1; D is unresolved. The CDR3 loop spans 14 amino acids. Looked up from germline, CDR1 is SGDLS and CDR2 is YYNGEE. V was clipped by 0 bases and J by 5 bases, with 11 bases between them. CDR3 loop: CASSVALGGTEAFF. DNA of the CDR3: TGTGCCAGCAGCGTAGCCCTGGGAGGGACTGAAGCTTTCTTT.

The chain combines TRBV6-5 with TRBJ2-3; D possibly corresponds to TRBD1 (5 bases). This CDR3 spans 15 amino acids. V was shortened by 5 bases and J by 1 base, with 13 bases between the two germline ends. CDR1 and CDR2 from the germline V gene are MNHEY and SVGAGI. CDR3 sequence: CASSTIRVGTDTQYF. CDR3 in DNA: TGTGCCAGCAGTACCATCAGGGTGGGCACAGATACGCAGTATTTT.

V and J are TRBV12-5 and TRBJ1-3; D might be TRBD1 (5 bases). V dropped 1 base and J dropped 0 bases, with 10 bases sitting between them. The CDR3 length is 16 residues. Germline V gene lookup returns CDR1 LGHNT and CDR2 FRNRAP. This CDR3 reads CASGLGGLFSGNTIYF. For the CDR3, the DNA is TGTGCTAGTGGTTTGGGGGGCCTATTCTCTGGAAACACCATATATTTT.

V usage is TRBV5-1 and J usage is TRBJ2-1; weak D call: TRBD2 (6 bases). V lost 4 bases to trimming and J lost 8 bases, with 10 bases between them. Germline lookup yields CDR1 SGHRS and CDR2 YFSETQ. The CDR3 covers 12 residues. CDR3 sequence reads: CASSRWGDEQFF. In DNA form, the CDR3 reads TGCGCCAGCAGCCGGTGGGGGGATGAGCAGTTCTTC. Full variable domain (missing parts from reference TRBV5-1 and TRBJ2-1): KAGVTQTPRYLIKTRGQQVTLSCSPISGHRSVSWYQQTPGQGLQFLFEYFSETQRNKGNFPGRFSGRQFSNSRSEMNVSTLELGDSALYLCASSRWGDEQFFGPGTRLTVL.

The chain carries TRBV5-6 and TRBJ1-6; 7 bases fit TRBD1. Germline V gene data show CDR1 as SGHDT and CDR2 as YYEEEE. There are 16 residues in the CDR3. J gave up 4 bases and V 1 base, and 5 bases lay outside the gene matches. The chain's CDR3 is CASSLTRDRYNSPLHF. CDR3 nucleotide sequence: TGTGCCAGCAGCTTGACGAGGGACAGATATAATTCACCCCTCCACTTT. The full variable domain, rest sourced from reference TRBV5-6 and TRBJ1-6, is DAGVTQSPTHLIKTRGQQVTLRCSPKSGHDTVSWYQQALGQGPQFIFQYYEEEERQRGNFPDRFSGHQFPNYSSELNVNALLLGDSALYLCASSLTRDRYNSPLHFGNGTRLTVT.

V is TRBV27 and J is TRBJ1-1, with D unresolved. Deletions cut 6 bases from V and 8 bases from J, with 13 bases between. This CDR3 has 12 amino acids. The germline V gene has CDR1 MNHEY and CDR2 SMNVEV (reference sequence). The DNA for the CDR3 is TGTGCCAGCAGATTGGGCGTATCGGAAGCTTTCTTT. It codes for CASRLGVSEAFF.

Concerning this clone itself: Other DNA sequences within the sample encode an identical CDR3. The CDR3 DNA follows: TGTGCCAGCAGAGTCGCGGGACTAGCGGGGCAAGAGACCCAGTACTTC. Its protein is CASRVAGLAGQETQYF. The rearrangement uses TRBV27 and TRBJ2-5, with 13 bases lining up with TRBD2. This CDR3 is built from 16 residues. V gave up 6 bases and J gave up 2 bases; unmatched junction bases: 6. Germline loops: CDR1 MNHEY, CDR2 SMNVEV (reference sequence).

This sequence joins TRBV27 and TRBJ2-7; 9 bases match TRBD1. The CDR3 has 14 residues. The germline V gene has CDR1 MNHEY and CDR2 SMNVEV (reference sequence). Germline trimming cut 2 bases from V and 4 bases from J; bases unmatched to any gene: 3. CDR3 bases: TGTGCCAGCAGTTTAGGCGGACAGGGGTACGAGCAGTACTTC. The encoded protein is CASSLGGQGYEQYF.

This clone was counted a single time. The V and J genes are TRBV19 and TRBJ2-3, with 16 nucleotides matching TRBD2. The V gene end was trimmed by 5 bases and the J gene end by 2 bases; junction bases not matched to a gene: 4. Germline lookup yields CDR1 LNHDA and CDR2 SQIVND (reference sequence). CDR3 length equals 17 residues. CDR3 in DNA: TGTGCCAGTAGTTTCGGGACTAGCGGGAGGGCCACAGATACGCAGTATTTT. It codes for CASSFGTSGRATDTQYF.

The chain uses TRBV7-6 and TRBJ1-2; 11 nucleotides align to TRBD1. The CDR3 has 15 residues. Germline-derived CDR1 and CDR2 are SGHVS and FNYEAQ. V shed 4 bases and J 3 bases; nucleotides not matched to a gene: 4. CDR3 residues: CASSSGQGEDYGYTF. The CDR3 DNA reads as TGTGCCAGCAGCTCGGGACAGGGGGAGGACTATGGCTACACCTTC.

The gene calls are TRBV7-9 and TRBJ2-7, with D maybe TRBD1 (5 bases). Germline V CDR1 and CDR2: SEHNR, FQNEAQ (reference sequence). This CDR3 has 12 residues. Trimming pared 0 bases from V and 6 bases from J, leaving 6 bases between. The CDR3 DNA reads as TGTGCCAGCAGCTTAGCAGGGGTCGAGCAGTACGTC. Translation: CASSLAGVEQYV.

This clone was seen more than once but under ten times. This chain joins TRBV28 and TRBJ2-7; D ambiguous. Trimming removed 7 bases from V and 5 bases from J, with 9 bases in between. The V gene's germline CDR1 is MDHEN and CDR2 SYDVKM. The CDR3 loop spans 11 amino acids. CDR3 DNA sequence: TGTGCCAGCAACAGCCAACACGAGCAGTACTTC. Translated: CASNSQHEQYF. Looking up the rest from reference TRBV28 and TRBJ2-7 gives the full variable domain: DVKVTQSSRYLVKRTGEKVFLECVQDMDHENMFWYRQDPGLGLRLIYFSYDVKMKEKGDIPEGYSVSREKKERFSLILESASTNQTSMYLCASNSQHEQYFGPGTRLTVT.

The gene calls are TRBV27 and TRBJ2-7; D is perhaps TRBD1 (7 bases). Germline assignment: CDR1 MNHEY and CDR2 SMNVEV (reference sequence). V lost 9 bases and J 4 bases, leaving 10 bases between the germline ends. The CDR3 sequence is 11 residues long. The CDR3 reads CASAGGYEQYF. The CDR3 DNA reads TGTGCCAGTGCAGGGGGGTACGAGCAGTACTTC.

The V and J genes are TRBV27 and TRBJ2-4; 7 positions agree with TRBD2. The germline V gene encodes CDR1 MNHEY and CDR2 SMNVEV (reference sequence). The CDR3 is 17 residues long. Trimming cost V 6 bases and J 6 bases; bases outside gene matches: 17. CDR3 nucleotide sequence: TGTGCCAGCAGCCCCGCCGGGACTATGGGAGGCCCAAACATTCAGTACTTC. Translated: CASSPAGTMGGPNIQYF.

V gene TRBV5-1 combines with J gene TRBJ2-7, with 7 bases fitting TRBD2. CDR1 is SGHRS and CDR2 is YFSETQ in the germline V gene. CDR3 size: 15 residues. J lost 3 bases, V lost 4 bases, and 10 bases had no gene match. The CDR3 nucleotides read TGCGCCAGCAGCCCCGGGACTATTTTTGACTACGAGCAGTACGTC. Translated: CASSPGTIFDYEQYV.

The genes are TRBV19 and TRBJ1-1; the D gene is possibly TRBD1 (5 bases). Trimming took off 5 bases at V and 1 base at J, with 8 bases between the two ends. Germline assignment: CDR1 LNHDA and CDR2 SQIVND (reference sequence). The CDR3 covers 13 residues. The CDR3 loop reads CASSFGQNTEAFF. CDR3 DNA: TGTGCCAGTAGTTTCGGACAGAACACTGAAGCTTTCTTT.

The chain combines TRBV21-1 with TRBJ2-5; TRBD1 is the table's D call, not checked against the DNA. TRBV21-1 is a listed pseudogene. CDR3 size: 16 residues. The CDR3 DNA follows: TGTGCCAGCAGCCCAAGAAAGGGGGCGCCGGAAGAGACCCAGTACTTC. It specifies CASSPRKGAPEETQYF.

This clone was detected only a few times. This chain joins TRBV27 and TRBJ1-4; 7 nucleotides match TRBD1. This CDR3 contains 13 residues. V shed 5 bases and J 8 bases; nucleotides not matched to a gene: 5. The germline V gene has CDR1 MNHEY and CDR2 SMNVEV (reference sequence). The CDR3 is CASSEQGGEKLFF. Written as DNA, the CDR3 is TGTGCCAGCAGTGAGCAGGGGGGCGAAAAACTGTTTTTT.

The chain employs TRBV7-6 and TRBJ2-2, with 8 nucleotides matching TRBD1. The CDR3 is 16 residues long. Germline V gives CDR1 SGHVS, CDR2 FNYEAQ. With V trimmed by 1 base and J by 5 bases, 6 bases remained unmatched. The CDR3 DNA sequence: TGTGCCAGCAGCTTAGGGACAGGGCAGGGGACCGGGGAGCTGTTTTTT. The encoded protein is CASSLGTGQGTGELFF.

The V and J genes are TRBV7-3 and TRBJ2-5, with 15 bases that match TRBD2. J lost 2 bases, V lost 4 bases, and 2 bases had no gene match. The CDR3 totals 16 residues. Germline loops: CDR1 SGHTA, CDR2 FQGTGA. The CDR3 DNA is TGTGCCAGCAGCTCCGGACTAGCGGGAGGGCAAGAGACCCAGTACTTC. Translating it yields CASSSGLAGGQETQYF.

This chain connects TRBV29-1 to TRBJ2-5; 11 bases map to TRBD2. V lost 3 bases, J lost 5 bases, and 8 bases stayed unmatched. This CDR3 region has 15 residues. Germline assignment: CDR1 SQVTM and CDR2 ANQGSEA. CDR3 region: CSVDGLAGGLETQYF. In DNA form, the CDR3 reads TGCAGCGTTGATGGCCTAGCGGGAGGTTTGGAGACCCAGTACTTC.

The chain joins TRBV29-1 to TRBJ1-6; the D is unclear. Trimming took off 2 bases at V and 10 bases at J, with 15 bases between the two ends. The CDR3 is 14 amino acids. Per the germline V gene, CDR1 is SQVTM and CDR2 is ANQGSEA. The DNA of the CDR3 is TGCAGCGTTGAATCGGCGGGAATGGGGTCACCCCTCCACTTT. This encodes CSVESAGMGSPLHF.

This clone was seen only once. This chain links TRBV7-9 with TRBJ1-6; the match to TRBD1 covers 8 bases. The CDR3 contains 16 residues. V shed 6 bases and J 11 bases; nucleotides not matched to a gene: 15. Germline assignment: CDR1 SEHNR and CDR2 FQNEAQ (reference sequence). This CDR3 is CASSHGAQGALTPLHF. The CDR3 DNA is TGTGCCAGCAGTCACGGGGCGCAGGGGGCGCTGACACCCCTCCACTTT. Full variable domain (remainder filled in from reference TRBV7-9 and TRBJ1-6): DTGVSQNPRHKITKRGQNVTFRCDPISEHNRLYWYRQTLGQGPEFLTYFQNEAQLEKSRLLSDRFSAERPKGSFSTLEIQRTEQGDSAMYLCASSHGAQGALTPLHFGNGTRLTVT.